Each of the 27 T cell receptor beta chains below was sequenced from the same sample in a study of blood T cell repertoires in COVID-19. TCRdb keeps only in-frame clones here, not all; method: immunoSEQ multiplex PCR. The table has approximately 210,000 clones, roughly 82% seen once. Sequenced input: PBMCs or T cells enriched from blood (not recorded which). Receptors originate from a man aged 35 to 55 who had recovered from COVID-19.

The V call is TRBV3-1 (or the pseudogene TRBV3-2), the J call TRBJ1-1; D gene uncertain. This CDR3 region has 12 residues. The V end lost 1 base, the J end lost 7 bases, and 7 bases lay between the germline ends. The germline CDR1 and CDR2 sequences are LGHDT and YNNKEL (reference sequence). CDR3: CASSQGGVEAFF. Written as DNA, the CDR3 is TGTGCCAGCAGCCAAGGGGGAGTTGAAGCTTTCTTT.

The V call is TRBV11-2, the J call TRBJ2-7; TRBD1 agrees at 9 bases. Per the germline V gene, CDR1 is SGHAT and CDR2 is FQNNGV. CDR3 length: 13 residues. With V trimmed by 3 bases and J by 4 bases, 1 base remained unmatched. The CDR3 here is CASSLDRGYEQYF. In DNA, the CDR3 is TGTGCCAGCAGCTTGGACAGGGGTTACGAGCAGTACTTC.

The chain recombines TRBV19 with TRBJ2-2; D possibly corresponds to TRBD1 (6 bases). Trimming cost V 4 bases and J 5 bases, with 11 bases left between them. This CDR3 contains 14 residues. Per the germline V gene, CDR1 is LNHDA and CDR2 is SQIVND (reference sequence). In DNA, the CDR3 is TGTGCCAGTAGTACATCAACAGGGACCGGGGAGCTGTTTTTT. Residues: CASSTSTGTGELFF.

The chain links TRBV7-9 to TRBJ1-1; D remains ambiguous. The V and J ends lost 6 bases and 0 bases respectively, with 11 bases between them. Germline V gene lookup returns CDR1 SEHNR and CDR2 FQNEAQ (reference sequence). The CDR3 loop spans 14 amino acids. CDR3 loop: CASSPEQLNTEAFF. In DNA, the CDR3 is TGTGCCAGCAGTCCCGAACAGCTGAACACTGAAGCTTTCTTT.

The DNA of the CDR3 is TGTGCCAGCAGCGTACTAGCGGAGAACACCGGGGAGCTGTTTTTT. Encoded protein: CASSVLAENTGELFF. The V and J genes are TRBV7-9 and TRBJ2-2; 8 positions agree with TRBD2. The CDR3 has 15 residues. Germline V gene data show CDR1 as SEHNR and CDR2 as FQNEAQ (reference sequence). Unmatched junction bases numbered 3, after V lost 5 bases and J lost 1 base.

The rearrangement uses TRBV7-9 and TRBJ1-6; 10 bases are a match to TRBD1. CDR1 and CDR2 from the germline V gene are SEHNR and FQNEAQ (reference sequence). The junction had 7 bases not matched to a gene; V was cut back by 1 base and J by 10 bases. This CDR3 is built from 16 residues. The CDR3 region is CASSLGTGGLKSPLHF. The CDR3 region has the DNA TGTGCCAGCAGCTTAGGGACAGGGGGTTTAAAGTCACCCCTCCACTTT.

The chain has TRBV7-2 and TRBJ1-2; a weak D match, TRBD1 (6 bases). Trimming left V 0 bases short and J 8 bases short, with 13 bases between. The V gene's germline CDR1 is SGHTA and CDR2 FQGNSA. The CDR3 is made up of 14 amino acids. CDR3 amino acids: CASSLARTGPGYTF. CDR3 in DNA: TGTGCCAGCAGCTTAGCTCGAACAGGGCCCGGCTACACCTTC.

The rearrangement uses TRBV5-4 and TRBJ2-3, with 8 bases identical to TRBD2. Trimming took 3 bases from V and 6 from J; bases not matched to a gene: 9. Germline V CDR1 and CDR2: SGHNT, YYREEE (reference sequence). CDR3 size: 15 residues. This CDR3 reads CASSSQAGVPDTQYF. The CDR3 coding sequence is TGTGCCAGCAGCTCTCAAGCGGGAGTACCCGATACGCAGTATTTT.

The rearrangement links TRBV5-1 to TRBJ2-1; 10 bases align to TRBD1. Germline CDR1 is SGHRS and CDR2 is YFSETQ. The CDR3 contains 19 residues. V dropped 2 bases and J dropped 7; count of bases not matched to a gene: 18. CDR3 sequence: CASSLPGQGTGSTTNEQFF. The CDR3 DNA sequence: TGCGCCAGCAGCTTACCGGGACAGGGGACAGGGTCTACTACAAATGAGCAGTTCTTC.

The chain employs TRBV18 and TRBJ2-7, with D possibly TRBD2 on 6 matching bases. Trimming removed 6 bases from V and 6 bases from J, with 15 bases in between. The CDR3 is made up of 13 amino acids. The germline V gene has CDR1 KGHSH and CDR2 LQKENI. CDR3 sequence: CASSTSTGSEQYF. CDR3 DNA: TGTGCCAGCTCGACCAGTACCGGGAGCGAGCAGTACTTC.

This sequence joins TRBV28 and TRBJ2-4; 10 nucleotides match TRBD2. With V trimmed by 7 bases and J by 8 bases, 8 bases remained unmatched. The CDR3 runs 14 residues. The germline V gene encodes CDR1 MDHEN and CDR2 SYDVKM. The CDR3 reads CASTQPSGSYIQYF. The CDR3 nucleotides read TGTGCCAGCACCCAACCTAGCGGGAGTTACATTCAGTACTTC. Combining the CDR3 with reference TRBV28 and TRBJ2-4 gives the whole variable domain DVKVTQSSRYLVKRTGEKVFLECVQDMDHENMFWYRQDPGLGLRLIYFSYDVKMKEKGDIPEGYSVSREKKERFSLILESASTNQTSMYLCASTQPSGSYIQYFGAGTRLSVL.

J is TRBJ2-1 and V is TRBV18, with TRBD1 matching 9 bases. Germline trimming cut 6 bases from V and 2 bases from J; bases unmatched to any gene: 5. Germline V gene lookup returns CDR1 KGHSH and CDR2 LQKENI. The CDR3 extends over 15 amino acids. DNA for the CDR3: TGTGCCAGCTCGGGCGGGGACAGGGCCTACAATGAGCAGTTCTTC. Its translation is CASSGGDRAYNEQFF.

This clone was found a few times. This chain uses TRBV1 with TRBJ2-1; the D call in the table, TRBD2, was not verified against the DNA. TRBV1 is tagged as a pseudogene. This CDR3 has 14 amino acids. CDR3 bases: TGCACCAGCAGCCGGAGCGGGAGCCCTAATGAGCAGTTCTTC. Translated, it gives CTSSRSGSPNEQFF.

The chain couples TRBV9 to TRBJ2-7, with 11 positions matching TRBD2. CDR1 and CDR2 (germline): SGDLS, YYNGEE. The CDR3 runs to 15 residues. V gave up 2 bases and J gave up 3 bases; unmatched junction bases: 4. CDR3 protein: CASSVTGTSGYEQYF. The CDR3 coding sequence is TGTGCCAGCAGCGTTACCGGGACTAGCGGCTACGAGCAGTACTTC. Based on the CDR3 plus reference TRBV9 and TRBJ2-7, the full variable domain is DSGVTQTPKHLITATGQRVTLRCSPRSGDLSVYWYQQSLDQGLQFLIQYYNGEERAKGNILERFSAQQFPDLHSELNLSSLELGDSALYFCASSVTGTSGYEQYFGPGTRLTVT.

The genes are TRBV2 and TRBJ1-5; no firm D call. The CDR3 sequence is 15 residues long. From germline, CDR1 is SNHLY and CDR2 FYNNEI. V gave up 7 bases and J gave up 0 bases, with 13 bases separating them. The CDR3, as DNA: TGTGCCAGCATCCGAGAACCATATAGCAATCAGCCCCAGCATTTT. Its translation: CASIREPYSNQPQHF.

This clone was seen a handful of times. DNA of the CDR3: TGTGCCAGCAACAGGGGGTTGGAGGTGATCTATGGCTACACCTTC. Translated, it gives CASNRGLEVIYGYTF. V and J are TRBV5-4 and TRBJ1-2; 8 bases line up with TRBD1. Trimming took 6 bases from V and 4 from J; bases not matched to a gene: 11. Germline V CDR1 and CDR2: SGHNT, YYREEE (reference sequence). This CDR3 spans 15 amino acids.

The gene calls are TRBV7-2 and TRBJ1-1; D unresolved. Trimming stripped 5 bases from V and 0 bases from J, with 7 bases between. Germline assignment: CDR1 SGHTA and CDR2 FQGNSA. This CDR3 spans 13 amino acids. The CDR3 bases are TGTGCCAGCAGCCTCTCTCTGAACACTGAAGCTTTCTTT. Encoded protein: CASSLSLNTEAFF.

This clone showed up just a few times. The chain links TRBV9 to TRBJ1-4, with 7 nucleotides matching TRBD1. V was clipped by 4 bases and J by 4 bases; unmatched bases: 1. The CDR3 consists of 13 residues. Germline V gene sequence: CDR1 SGDLS, CDR2 YYNGEE. The CDR3 DNA reads as TGTGCCAGCAGCTCAGGGGGTAATGAAAAACTGTTTTTT. Amino acids: CASSSGGNEKLFF.

This chain joins TRBV27 and TRBJ2-3; D not resolved. Trimming stripped 3 bases from V and 9 bases from J, with 16 bases between. The CDR3 sequence is 14 residues long. Per germline, CDR1 MNHEY and CDR2 SMNVEV (reference sequence). The CDR3 DNA reads TGTGCCAGCAGTTTCGACGGCGTAGCCCCCACGCAGTATTTT. This codes for CASSFDGVAPTQYF.

The gene calls are TRBV15 and TRBJ1-2; D may be TRBD1 (5 bases). Germline values: CDR1 LNHNV, CDR2 YYDKDF (reference sequence). This CDR3 spans 15 amino acids. With 3 bases removed from V and 0 bases from J, the gap between germline ends came to 11 bases. This CDR3 is CATSSQGMSNYGYTF. For the CDR3, the DNA is TGTGCCACCAGCAGCCAGGGAATGTCTAACTATGGCTACACCTTC. Variable domain in full (rest from reference TRBV15 and TRBJ1-2): DAMVIQNPRYQVTQFGKPVTLSCSQTLNHNVMYWYQQKSSQAPKLLFHYYDKDFNNEADTPDNFQSRRPNTSFCFLDIRSPGLGDTAMYLCATSSQGMSNYGYTFGSGTRLTVV.

This CDR3 is CASSIPIYGTGGNEQYV. CDR3 bases: TGTGCCAGTAGTATACCAATTTACGGGACAGGGGGTAACGAGCAGTACGTC. The chain has TRBV19 and TRBJ2-7; TRBD1 aligns across 11 bases. Germline CDR1 LNHDA, CDR2 SQIVND (reference sequence). The V segment lost 2 bases and the J segment 5 bases; nucleotides outside the gene matches: 11. CDR3 size: 17 residues.

V and J are TRBV6-2 or TRBV6-3 and TRBJ1-1; 9 bases are a match to TRBD1. CDR3 length: 20 residues. J gave up 4 bases and V 6 bases, and 24 bases lay outside the gene matches. Germline CDR1 reads MNHEY; CDR2 reads SVGEGT. CDR3 residues: CASSRVPGQGSMGSGTEAFF. The CDR3 region has the DNA TGTGCCAGCAGCCGGGTCCCGGGACAGGGATCAATGGGGTCGGGCACTGAAGCTTTCTTT.

The rearrangement uses TRBV5-4 and TRBJ1-4, with 7 bases identical to TRBD1. The CDR3 sequence is 13 residues long. Trimming at V came to 0 bases and at J to 11 bases, leaving 4 bases not matched to a gene. In germline, CDR1 is SGHNT, CDR2 YYREEE (reference sequence). The CDR3 loop is CASSLEGAGKLFF. Here the CDR3 DNA reads TGTGCCAGCAGCTTGGAGGGGGCTGGGAAACTGTTTTTT.

V is TRBV28 and J is TRBJ2-7; tentative D call: TRBD2 (5 bases). V lost 7 bases to trimming and J lost 2 bases, with 15 bases between them. Per the germline V gene, CDR1 is MDHEN and CDR2 is SYDVKM. CDR3 length equals 14 residues. CDR3 DNA: TGTGCCAGCACCCCACGGGGAACCACCTACGAGCAGTACTTC. It yields the protein CASTPRGTTYEQYF.

The rearrangement joins TRBV12-3 or TRBV12-4 to TRBJ1-2; D call uncertain. The CDR3 covers 13 residues. The ends were cut back, 2 bases at V and 4 bases at J, with 8 bases in the middle. CDR3 amino acids: CASSLLGSYGYTF. The CDR3 coding sequence is TGTGCCAGCAGTTTATTGGGCAGCTATGGCTACACCTTC.

The chain couples TRBV2 to TRBJ1-3; 8 nucleotides match TRBD1. The J segment lost 0 bases and the V segment lost 8 bases, leaving 9 bases of the junction unmatched. Germline V gives CDR1 SNHLY, CDR2 FYNNEI. The CDR3 is made up of 16 amino acids. CDR3 bases: TGTGCCAGCTACAGGGGGGTGGGCACCTCTGGAAACACCATATATTTT. Its protein product is CASYRGVGTSGNTIYF.

This sequence joins TRBV5-1 and TRBJ1-1, with D unresolved. V was clipped by 4 bases and J by 4 bases, with 14 bases between them. The CDR3 is 14 amino acids. The germline CDR1 and CDR2 sequences are SGHRS and YFSETQ. The CDR3 DNA reads TGCGCCAGCAGCCTCCGGGGAGTGCCCACTGAAGCTTTCTTT. The encoded protein is CASSLRGVPTEAFF.